The TCR beta chain described here comes from a study of blood T cell repertoires in COVID-19. The CDR3 has 12 residues. V lost 6 bases and J lost 4; bases outside the gene matches: 2. Per germline, CDR1 MNHEY and CDR2 SVGAGI. Only in-frame clones appear in the TCRdb table, and some are missing; sequencing was by immunoSEQ multiplex PCR. The data hold about 33,000 clones, with about 89% observed a single time. The chain combines TRBV6-5 with TRBJ1-2; 7 nucleotides match TRBD1. Sequencing used peripheral blood. The source of this sequence is a human donor with active COVID-19. The donor label of this sample is uncertain. The CDR3 DNA reads as TGTGCCAGCAGGGGGACAGTCTATGGCTACACCTTC. Translating it yields CASRGTVYGYTF.